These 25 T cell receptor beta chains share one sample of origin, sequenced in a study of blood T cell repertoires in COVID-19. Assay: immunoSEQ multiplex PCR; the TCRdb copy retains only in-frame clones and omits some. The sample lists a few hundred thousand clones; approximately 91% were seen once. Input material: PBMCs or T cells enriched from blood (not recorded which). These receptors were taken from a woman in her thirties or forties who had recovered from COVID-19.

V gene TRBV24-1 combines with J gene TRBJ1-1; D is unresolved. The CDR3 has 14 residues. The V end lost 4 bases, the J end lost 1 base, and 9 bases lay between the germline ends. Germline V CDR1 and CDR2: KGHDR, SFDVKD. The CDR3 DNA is TGTGCCACCAGTGACTCGGGTCGGAACACTGAAGCTTTCTTT. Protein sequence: CATSDSGRNTEAFF.

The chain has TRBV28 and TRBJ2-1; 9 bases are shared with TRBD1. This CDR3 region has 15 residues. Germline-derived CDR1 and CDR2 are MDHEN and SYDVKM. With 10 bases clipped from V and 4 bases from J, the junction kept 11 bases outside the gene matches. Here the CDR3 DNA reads TGTGCCACTTTAAAAGGGGACAGGGAATACAATGAGCAGTTCTTC. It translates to CATLKGDREYNEQFF.

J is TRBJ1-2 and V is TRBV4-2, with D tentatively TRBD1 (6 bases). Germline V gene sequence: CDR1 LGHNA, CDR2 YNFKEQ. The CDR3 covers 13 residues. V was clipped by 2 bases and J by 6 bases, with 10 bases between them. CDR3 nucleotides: TGTGCCAGCAGCCAAACAGGGTACGATGGCTACACCTTC. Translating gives CASSQTGYDGYTF.

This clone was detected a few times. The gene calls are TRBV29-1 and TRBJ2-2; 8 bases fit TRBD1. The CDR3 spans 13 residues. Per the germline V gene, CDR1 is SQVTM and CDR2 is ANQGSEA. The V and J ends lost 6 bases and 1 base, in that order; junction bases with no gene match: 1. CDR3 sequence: CSVDRGNTGELFF. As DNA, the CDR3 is TGCAGCGTAGACAGGGGGAACACCGGGGAGCTGTTTTTT.

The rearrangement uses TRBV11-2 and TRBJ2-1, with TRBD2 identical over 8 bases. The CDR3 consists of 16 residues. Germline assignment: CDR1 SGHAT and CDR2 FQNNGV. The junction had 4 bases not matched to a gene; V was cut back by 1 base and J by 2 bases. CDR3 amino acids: CASSLGPGGAYNEQFF. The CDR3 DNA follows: TGTGCCAGCAGCTTAGGTCCCGGGGGGGCCTACAATGAGCAGTTCTTC.

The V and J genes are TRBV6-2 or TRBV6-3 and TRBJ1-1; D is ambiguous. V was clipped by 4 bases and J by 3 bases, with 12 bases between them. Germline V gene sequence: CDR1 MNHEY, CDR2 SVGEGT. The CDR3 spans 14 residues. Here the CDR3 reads CASSFPREDTEAFF. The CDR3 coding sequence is TGTGCCAGCAGTTTTCCCCGTGAGGACACTGAAGCTTTCTTT.

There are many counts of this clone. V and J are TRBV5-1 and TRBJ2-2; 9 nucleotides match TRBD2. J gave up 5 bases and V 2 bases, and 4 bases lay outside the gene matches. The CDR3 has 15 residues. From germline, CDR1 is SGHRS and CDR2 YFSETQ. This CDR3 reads CASSFIAGATGELFF. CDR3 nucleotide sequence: TGCGCCAGCAGCTTCATAGCGGGAGCAACCGGGGAGCTGTTTTTT.

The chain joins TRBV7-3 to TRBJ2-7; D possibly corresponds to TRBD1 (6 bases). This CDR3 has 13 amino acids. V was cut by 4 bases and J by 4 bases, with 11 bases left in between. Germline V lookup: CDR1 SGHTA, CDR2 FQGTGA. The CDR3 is CASSSLGGYEQYF. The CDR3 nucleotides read TGTGCCAGCAGCTCTTTAGGGGGATACGAGCAGTACTTC.

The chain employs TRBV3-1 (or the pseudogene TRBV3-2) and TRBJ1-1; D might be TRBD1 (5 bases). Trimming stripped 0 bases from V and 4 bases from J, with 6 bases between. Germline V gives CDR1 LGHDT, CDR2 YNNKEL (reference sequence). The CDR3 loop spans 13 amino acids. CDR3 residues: CASSQDGGTEAFF. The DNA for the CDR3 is TGTGCCAGCAGCCAAGACGGGGGCACTGAAGCTTTCTTT.

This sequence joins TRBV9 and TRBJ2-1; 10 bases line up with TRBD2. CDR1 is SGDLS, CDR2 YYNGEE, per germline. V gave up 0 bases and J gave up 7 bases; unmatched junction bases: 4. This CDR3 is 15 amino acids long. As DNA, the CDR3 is TGTGCCAGCAGCGTAGAAGGGACTAGCGCTAATGAGCAGTTCTTC. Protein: CASSVEGTSANEQFF.

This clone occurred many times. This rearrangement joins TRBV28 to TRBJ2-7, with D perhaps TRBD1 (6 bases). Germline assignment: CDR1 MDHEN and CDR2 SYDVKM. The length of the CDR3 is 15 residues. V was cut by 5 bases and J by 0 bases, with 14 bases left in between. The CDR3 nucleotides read TGTGCCAGCAGTCCAGGGGTAGGGAGCTCCTACGAGCAGTACTTC. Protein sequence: CASSPGVGSSYEQYF.

CDR3 nucleotides: TGCGCCAGCAGCCAAGATTTGGAGACGGTCCCTTCCTACGAGCAGTACTTC. It encodes CASSQDLETVPSYEQYF. V usage is TRBV4-3 and J usage is TRBJ2-7; D unclear. This CDR3 region has 17 residues. The V end lost 0 bases, the J end lost 1 base, and 16 bases lay between the germline ends. The V gene's germline CDR1 is LGHNA and CDR2 YSLEER.

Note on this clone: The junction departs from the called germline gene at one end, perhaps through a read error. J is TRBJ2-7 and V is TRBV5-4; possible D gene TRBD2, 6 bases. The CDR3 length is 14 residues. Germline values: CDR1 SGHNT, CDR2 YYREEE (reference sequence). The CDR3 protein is CASSSYRDSYQQYF. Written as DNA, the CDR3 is TGTGCCAGCAGCTCCTATCGGGACTCCTACCAGCAGTACTTC.

CDR3 bases: TGTGCCAGCAGCTCAATGGGGGGAACGCCCCTCCACTTT. It specifies CASSSMGGTPLHF. The chain is built from TRBV5-6 and TRBJ1-6; D is possibly TRBD1 (5 bases). V was trimmed by 3 bases and J by 13 bases, leaving 14 bases between them. The CDR3 runs 13 residues. Germline values: CDR1 SGHDT, CDR2 YYEEEE. Full variable domain (rest looked up from reference TRBV5-6 and TRBJ1-6): DAGVTQSPTHLIKTRGQQVTLRCSPKSGHDTVSWYQQALGQGPQFIFQYYEEEERQRGNFPDRFSGHQFPNYSSELNVNALLLGDSALYLCASSSMGGTPLHFGNGTRLTVT.

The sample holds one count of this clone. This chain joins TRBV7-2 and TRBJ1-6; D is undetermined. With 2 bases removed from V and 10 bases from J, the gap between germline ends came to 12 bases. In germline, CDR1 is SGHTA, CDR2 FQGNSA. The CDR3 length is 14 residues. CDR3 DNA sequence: TGTGCCAGCAGCTTATCACAGCAGGTCTCACCCCTCCACTTT. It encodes CASSLSQQVSPLHF. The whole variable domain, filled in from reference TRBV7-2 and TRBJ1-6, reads GAGVSQSPSNKVTEKGKDVELRCDPISGHTALYWYRQSLGQGLEFLIYFQGNSAPDKSGLPSDRFSAERTGGSVSTLTIQRTQQEDSAVYLCASSLSQQVSPLHFGNGTRLTVT.

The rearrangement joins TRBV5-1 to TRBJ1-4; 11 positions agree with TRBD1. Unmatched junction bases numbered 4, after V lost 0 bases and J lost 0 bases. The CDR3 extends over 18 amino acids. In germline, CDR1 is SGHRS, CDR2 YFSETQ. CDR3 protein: CASSLDPGQGATNEKLFF. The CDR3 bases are TGCGCCAGCAGCTTGGACCCGGGACAGGGGGCAACTAATGAAAAACTGTTTTTT. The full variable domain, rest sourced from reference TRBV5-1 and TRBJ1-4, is KAGVTQTPRYLIKTRGQQVTLSCSPISGHRSVSWYQQTPGQGLQFLFEYFSETQRNKGNFPGRFSGRQFSNSRSEMNVSTLELGDSALYLCASSLDPGQGATNEKLFFGSGTQLSVL.

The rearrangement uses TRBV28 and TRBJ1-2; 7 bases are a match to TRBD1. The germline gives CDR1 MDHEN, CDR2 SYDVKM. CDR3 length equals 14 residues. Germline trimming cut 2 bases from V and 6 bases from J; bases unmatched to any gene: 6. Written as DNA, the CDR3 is TGTGCCAGCAGTTTAGACAGGGTACAGGATGGCTACACCTTC. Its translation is CASSLDRVQDGYTF.

The CDR3 DNA is TGTGCCAGCAGTTGGGACAGGGGCGAGCAGTACTTC. Translating gives CASSWDRGEQYF. The rearrangement links TRBV28 to TRBJ2-7; 10 bases are a match to TRBD1. CDR3 length equals 12 residues. Unmatched junction bases numbered 0, after V lost 4 bases and J lost 6 bases. The V gene's germline CDR1 is MDHEN and CDR2 SYDVKM. Full variable domain (outside the CDR3, taken from reference TRBV28 and TRBJ2-7): DVKVTQSSRYLVKRTGEKVFLECVQDMDHENMFWYRQDPGLGLRLIYFSYDVKMKEKGDIPEGYSVSREKKERFSLILESASTNQTSMYLCASSWDRGEQYFGPGTRLTVT.

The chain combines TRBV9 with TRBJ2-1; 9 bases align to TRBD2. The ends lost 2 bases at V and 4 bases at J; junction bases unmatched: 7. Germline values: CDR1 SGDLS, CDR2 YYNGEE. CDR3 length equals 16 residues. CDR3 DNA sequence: TGTGCCAGCAGCGTTGGGCTAGCGGGGCTTTACAATGAGCAGTTCTTC. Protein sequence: CASSVGLAGLYNEQFF.

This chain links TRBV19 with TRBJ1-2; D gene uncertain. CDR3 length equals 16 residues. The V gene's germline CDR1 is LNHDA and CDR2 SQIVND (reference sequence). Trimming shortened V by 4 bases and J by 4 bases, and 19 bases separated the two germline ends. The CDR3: CASSTPSVILPYGYTF. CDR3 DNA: TGTGCCAGTAGTACCCCGTCAGTAATCCTTCCCTATGGCTACACCTTC. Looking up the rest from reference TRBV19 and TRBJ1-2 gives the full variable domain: DGGITQSPKYLFRKEGQNVTLSCEQNLNHDAMYWYRQDPGQGLRLIYYSQIVNDFQKGDIAEGYSVSREKKESFPLTVTSAQKNPTAFYLCASSTPSVILPYGYTFGSGTRLTVV.

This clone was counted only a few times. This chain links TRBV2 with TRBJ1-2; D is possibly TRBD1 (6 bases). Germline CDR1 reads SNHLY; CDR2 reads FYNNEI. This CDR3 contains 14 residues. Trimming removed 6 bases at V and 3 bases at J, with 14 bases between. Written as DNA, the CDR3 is TGTGCCAGCAGCTCCCGACAGGAGGACTATGGCTACACCTTC. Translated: CASSSRQEDYGYTF.

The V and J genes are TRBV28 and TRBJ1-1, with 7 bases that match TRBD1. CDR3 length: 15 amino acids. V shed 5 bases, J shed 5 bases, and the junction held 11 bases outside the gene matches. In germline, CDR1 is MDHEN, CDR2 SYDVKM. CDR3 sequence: CASSLRTARGTEAFF. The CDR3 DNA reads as TGTGCCAGCAGTCTCCGGACGGCCAGGGGGACTGAAGCTTTCTTT.

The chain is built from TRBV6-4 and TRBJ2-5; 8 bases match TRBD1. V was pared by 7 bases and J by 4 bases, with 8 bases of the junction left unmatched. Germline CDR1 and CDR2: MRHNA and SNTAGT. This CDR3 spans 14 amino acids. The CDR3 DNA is TGTGCCAGCATTAGCCCAGGGGGCTTAGAGACCCAGTACTTC. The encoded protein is CASISPGGLETQYF.

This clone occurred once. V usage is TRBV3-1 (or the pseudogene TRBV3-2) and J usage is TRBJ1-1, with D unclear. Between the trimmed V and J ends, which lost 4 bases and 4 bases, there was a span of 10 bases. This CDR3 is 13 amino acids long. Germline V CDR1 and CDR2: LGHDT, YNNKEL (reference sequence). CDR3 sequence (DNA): TGTGCCAGCAGCCGTACGGGTGGCACTGAAGCTTTCTTT. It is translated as CASSRTGGTEAFF.

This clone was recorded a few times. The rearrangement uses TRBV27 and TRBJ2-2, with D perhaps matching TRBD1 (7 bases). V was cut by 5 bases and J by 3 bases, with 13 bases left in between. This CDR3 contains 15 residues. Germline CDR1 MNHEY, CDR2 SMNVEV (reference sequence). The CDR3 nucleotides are TGTGCCAGCAGTCCGGGGGACAGATACACCGGGGAGCTGTTTTTT. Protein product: CASSPGDRYTGELFF.